This T cell receptor (beta chain) was obtained from a study of OX40 agonist ivuxolimab in advanced cancers. General study findings and limits: Partial responders treated at 0.1-3.0 mg/kg exhibited clonal expansion among the lowest measured.

As concerns this clone: Its antigen remains unknown.

Assay: immunoSEQ multiplex PCR; the TCRdb copy retains only in-frame clones and omits some. In the table there are more than 75,000 clones, 80% to 90% of which are singletons. It was autoimmune disease history or systemic immunosuppression that excluded patients. The timepoints at which blood was sampled were baseline, cycle 4 day 1, and cycle 7 day 1. Germline assignment: CDR1 SEHNR and CDR2 FQNEAQ (reference sequence). The CDR3 spans 15 residues. Trimming left V 2 bases short and J 0 bases short, with 8 bases between. The sample in question was CD4+ or CD8+ T cells sorted from blood, obtained in a trial of the OX40 agonist ivuxolimab. The sequence came from an adult with an advanced solid tumor such as melanoma, head and neck, liver or kidney cancer. The chain uses TRBV7-9 and TRBJ1-3; maybe TRBD1 (5 bases). This chain's CDR3 is CASSLFGTSGNTIYF. The CDR3, as DNA: TGTGCCAGCAGCTTATTCGGGACCTCTGGAAACACCATATATTTT. Full variable domain (outside the CDR3, taken from reference TRBV7-9 and TRBJ1-3): DTGVSQNPRHKITKRGQNVTFRCDPISEHNRLYWYRQTLGQGPEFLTYFQNEAQLEKSRLLSDRFSAERPKGSFSTLEIQRTEQGDSAMYLCASSLFGTSGNTIYFGEGSWLTVV.